One and the same sample provided the 18 T cell receptor beta chains below, sequenced in a study of blood T cell repertoires in COVID-19. Clones were read by immunoSEQ multiplex PCR, and TCRdb kept only the in-frame ones, dropping some. The repertoire has tens of thousands of clones, approximately 79% of them found once; the top ten carry about a fifth. Sequencing was carried out using peripheral blood. These receptor sequences come from an elderly woman with active or convalescent COVID-19.

This clone was counted between two and nine times. V gene TRBV5-6 combines with J gene TRBJ1-3; D gene unclear. Germline V CDR1 and CDR2: SGHDT, YYEEEE. The V gene lost 0 bases and the J gene lost 4 bases, with 11 bases spanning the gap. The CDR3 contains 15 residues. The CDR3 DNA follows: TGTGCCAGCAGCTTGGCCCCAGGTTCCGGAAACACCATATATTTT. Amino acids: CASSLAPGSGNTIYF.

V and J are TRBV10-3 and TRBJ2-2, with TRBD1 matching over 7 bases. Germline lookup yields CDR1 ENHRY and CDR2 SYGVKD. The length of the CDR3 is 14 residues. After removal of 4 bases from V and 3 bases from J, the junction contained 2 bases not matched to a gene. The chain's CDR3 is CAISVGTDTGELFF. CDR3 DNA: TGTGCCATCAGTGTTGGGACAGACACCGGGGAGCTGTTTTTT.

The rearrangement joins TRBV2 to TRBJ1-2; D remains unclear. Per the germline V gene, CDR1 is SNHLY and CDR2 is FYNNEI. The CDR3 consists of 12 residues. V dropped 4 bases and J dropped 7 bases, with 10 bases sitting between them. The CDR3 reads CASSVQLPGYTF. The CDR3 nucleotides read TGTGCCAGCAGTGTACAGCTCCCTGGCTACACCTTC.

This CDR3 is CASSSAGGTFTEAFF. The CDR3 region has the DNA TGTGCCAGCAGCTCGGCCGGGGGGACTTTCACTGAAGCTTTCTTT. The chain has TRBV7-3 and TRBJ1-1, with D possibly being TRBD1 (5 bases). Germline assignment: CDR1 SGHTA and CDR2 FQGTGA. There are 15 residues in the CDR3. The V gene lost 4 bases and the J gene lost 4 bases, with 16 bases spanning the gap.

The chain employs TRBV29-1 and TRBJ1-4, with D hard to call. Per germline, CDR1 SQVTM and CDR2 ANQGSEA. This CDR3 is built from 12 residues. V shed 4 bases and J shed 7 bases, with 10 bases lying between them. CDR3 in amino acids: CSVVRPGEKLFF. CDR3 in DNA: TGCAGCGTTGTTAGGCCGGGTGAAAAACTGTTTTTT.

This clone has only a few counts. V usage is TRBV5-6 and J usage is TRBJ2-7; tentatively, D is TRBD2 (6 bases). The germline CDR1 and CDR2 sequences are SGHDT and YYEEEE. The V gene lost 4 bases and the J gene lost 12 bases, with 17 bases spanning the gap. This CDR3 is built from 12 residues. The CDR3 reads CASSLGGSRGYF. The CDR3 coding sequence is TGTGCCAGCAGCCTCGGAGGGTCGAGGGGGTACTTC.

The chain recombines TRBV7-3 with TRBJ1-1, with TRBD1 as a possible D gene (6 bases). CDR1 and CDR2 from the germline V gene are SGHTA and FQGTGA. V lost 8 bases to trimming and J lost 1 base, with 11 bases between them. This CDR3 comprises 13 residues. The CDR3 protein is CASGEQGNTEAFF. The CDR3 nucleotides read TGTGCCAGCGGAGAACAGGGGAACACTGAAGCTTTCTTT. The full variable domain, its missing parts supplied by reference TRBV7-3 and TRBJ1-1, is GAGVSQTPSNKVTEKGKYVELRCDPISGHTALYWYRQSLGQGPEFLIYFQGTGAADDSGLPNDRFFAVRPEGSVSTLKIQRTERGDSAVYLCASGEQGNTEAFFGQGTRLTVV.

J is TRBJ1-2 and V is TRBV6-5; 10 bases are shared with TRBD1. The CDR3 runs to 13 residues. CDR1 and CDR2 (germline): MNHEY, SVGAGI. The J segment lost 3 bases and the V segment lost 6 bases, leaving 1 base of the junction unmatched. This chain's CDR3 is CASRGQGDYGYTF. The CDR3 nucleotides read TGTGCCAGCAGAGGACAGGGGGACTATGGCTACACCTTC.

This clone was recorded only once. The chain couples TRBV11-2 to TRBJ2-7; TRBD2 matches 10 bases. Germline V CDR1 and CDR2: SGHAT, FQNNGV. The CDR3 length is 15 residues. After removal of 5 bases from V and 2 bases from J, the junction contained 6 bases not matched to a gene. CDR3 DNA sequence: TGTGCCAGCAGCGTTAGCGGGGGGCCCGCCTACGAGCAGTACTTC. Translated: CASSVSGGPAYEQYF. Based on the CDR3 plus reference TRBV11-2 and TRBJ2-7, the full variable domain is EAGVAQSPRYKIIEKRQSVAFWCNPISGHATLYWYQQILGQGPKLLIQFQNNGVVDDSQLPKDRFSAERLKGVDSTLKIQPAKLEDSAVYLCASSVSGGPAYEQYFGPGTRLTVT.

The chain recombines TRBV6-1 with TRBJ1-1; 7 nucleotides match TRBD1. In germline, CDR1 is MNHNS, CDR2 SASEGT. V was pared by 2 bases and J by 10 bases, with 4 bases of the junction left unmatched. The CDR3 loop spans 12 amino acids. The CDR3 DNA reads as TGTGCCAGCAGTGAAAGTCACAGGGGAGCTTTCTTT. This sequence encodes CASSESHRGAFF.

The rearrangement joins TRBV19 to TRBJ1-5; TRBD1 might be the D (5 bases). With 6 bases removed from V and 3 bases from J, the gap between germline ends came to 12 bases. The germline V gene has CDR1 LNHDA and CDR2 SQIVND (reference sequence). The CDR3 is 14 residues long. This CDR3 reads CASRYQGYNQPQHF. The CDR3 coding sequence is TGTGCCAGTAGGTATCAGGGTTACAATCAGCCCCAGCATTTT.

This rearrangement joins TRBV4-1 to TRBJ2-5; 8 positions agree with TRBD2. The length of the CDR3 is 15 residues. Trimming took 0 bases from V and 5 from J; bases not matched to a gene: 5. The germline V gene encodes CDR1 MGHRA and CDR2 YSYEKL. The chain's CDR3 is CASSQDPGGLETQYF. The CDR3 DNA is TGCGCCAGCAGCCAAGACCCGGGGGGGTTGGAGACCCAGTACTTC.

V and J are TRBV27 and TRBJ1-1, with 8 bases matching TRBD1. CDR1 and CDR2 (germline): MNHEY, SMNVEV (reference sequence). The CDR3 is 14 amino acids. J gave up 5 bases and V 3 bases, and 5 bases lay outside the gene matches. For the CDR3, the DNA is TGTGCCAGCAGTTTTTACAGGGGGGGGACTGAAGCTTTCTTT. This codes for CASSFYRGGTEAFF.

This chain links TRBV5-1 with TRBJ1-5; 8 bases line up with TRBD1. The J segment lost 0 bases and the V segment lost 4 bases, leaving 6 bases of the junction unmatched. Germline CDR1 SGHRS, CDR2 YFSETQ. CDR3 length: 16 amino acids. CDR3 DNA sequence: TGCGCCAGCAGCCTTTTAGGGACAGGTAGCAATCAGCCCCAGCATTTT. This encodes CASSLLGTGSNQPQHF.

This clone has a handful of counts. The V gene is TRBV20-1, the J gene TRBJ1-1; D uncertain. This CDR3 spans 11 amino acids. Germline CDR1 DFQATT, CDR2 SNEGSKA (reference sequence). The V and J ends lost 6 bases and 4 bases respectively, with 9 bases between them. The CDR3 coding sequence is TGCAGTGCCCTAAGCACCACTGAAGCTTTCTTT. Translated: CSALSTTEAFF.

This clone occurred a few times. V usage is TRBV3-1 (or the pseudogene TRBV3-2) and J usage is TRBJ1-5; D is ambiguous. The length of the CDR3 is 14 residues. Looked up from germline, CDR1 is LGHDT and CDR2 is YNNKEL (reference sequence). The V gene lost 0 bases and the J gene lost 6 bases, with 9 bases spanning the gap. The CDR3 reads CASSQDLAGQPQHF. CDR3 sequence (DNA): TGTGCCAGCAGCCAAGACCTAGCGGGTCAGCCCCAGCATTTT.

J is TRBJ2-7 and V is TRBV18; D may be TRBD1 (6 bases). This CDR3 contains 15 residues. Germline V gene data show CDR1 as KGHSH and CDR2 as LQKENI. V was trimmed by 3 bases and J by 5 bases, leaving 17 bases between them. CDR3 DNA sequence: TGTGCCAGCTCACCCTCCAGGGGCTCCCCCCACGAGCAGTACTTC. Translation: CASSPSRGSPHEQYF.

The gene calls are TRBV15 and TRBJ2-5, with TRBD1 identical over 7 bases. This CDR3 has 15 amino acids. J lost 5 bases, V lost 0 bases, and 6 bases had no gene match. The germline gives CDR1 LNHNV, CDR2 YYDKDF (reference sequence). CDR3 protein: CATSRDLGGGETQYF. DNA for the CDR3: TGTGCCACCAGCAGAGATCTAGGGGGCGGTGAGACCCAGTACTTC.